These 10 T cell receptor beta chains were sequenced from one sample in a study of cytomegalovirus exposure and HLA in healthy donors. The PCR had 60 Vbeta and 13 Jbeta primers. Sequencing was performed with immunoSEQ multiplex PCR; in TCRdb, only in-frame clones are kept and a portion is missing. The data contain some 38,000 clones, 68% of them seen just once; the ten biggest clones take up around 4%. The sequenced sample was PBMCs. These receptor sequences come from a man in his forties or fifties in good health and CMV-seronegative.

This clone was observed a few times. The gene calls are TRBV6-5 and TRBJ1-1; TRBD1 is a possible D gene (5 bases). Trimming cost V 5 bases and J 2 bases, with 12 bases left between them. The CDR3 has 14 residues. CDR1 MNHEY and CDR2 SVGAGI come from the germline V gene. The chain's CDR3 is CASSLRVSNTEAFF. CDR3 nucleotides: TGTGCCAGCAGTCTCAGGGTATCTAACACTGAAGCTTTCTTT.

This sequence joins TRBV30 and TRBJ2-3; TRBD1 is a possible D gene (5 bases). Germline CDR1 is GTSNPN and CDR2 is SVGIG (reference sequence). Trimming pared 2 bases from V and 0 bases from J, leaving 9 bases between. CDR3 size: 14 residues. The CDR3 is CAWSPGLSTDTQYF. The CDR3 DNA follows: TGTGCCTGGAGTCCAGGGCTCAGCACAGATACGCAGTATTTT.

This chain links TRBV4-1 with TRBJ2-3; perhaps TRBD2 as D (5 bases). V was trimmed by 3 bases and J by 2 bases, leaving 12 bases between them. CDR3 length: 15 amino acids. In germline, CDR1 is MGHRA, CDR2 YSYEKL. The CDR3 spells CASSQIGVDTDTQYF. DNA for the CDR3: TGCGCCAGCAGCCAGATCGGGGTCGACACAGATACGCAGTATTTT.

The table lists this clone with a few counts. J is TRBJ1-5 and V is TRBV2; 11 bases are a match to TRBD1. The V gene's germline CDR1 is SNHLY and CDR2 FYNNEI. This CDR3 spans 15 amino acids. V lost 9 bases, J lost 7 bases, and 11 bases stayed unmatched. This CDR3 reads CASRTGGSSRQPQHF. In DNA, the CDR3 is TGTGCCAGTCGGACAGGGGGCTCCTCGAGACAGCCCCAGCATTTT. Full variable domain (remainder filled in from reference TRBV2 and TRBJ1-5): EPEVTQTPSHQVTQMGQEVILRCVPISNHLYFYWYRQILGQKVEFLVSFYNNEISEKSEIFDDQFSVERPDGSNFTLKIRSTKLEDSAMYFCASRTGGSSRQPQHFGDGTRLSIL.

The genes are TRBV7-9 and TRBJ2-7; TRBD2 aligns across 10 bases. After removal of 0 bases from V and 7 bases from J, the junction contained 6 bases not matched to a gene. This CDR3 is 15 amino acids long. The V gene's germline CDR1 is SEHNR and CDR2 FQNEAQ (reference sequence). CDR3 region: CASSLALAGTWEQYF. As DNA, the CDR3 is TGTGCCAGCAGCTTAGCACTAGCGGGGACTTGGGAGCAGTACTTC. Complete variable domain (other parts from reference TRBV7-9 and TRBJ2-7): DTGVSQNPRHKITKRGQNVTFRCDPISEHNRLYWYRQTLGQGPEFLTYFQNEAQLEKSRLLSDRFSAERPKGSFSTLEIQRTEQGDSAMYLCASSLALAGTWEQYFGPGTRLTVT.

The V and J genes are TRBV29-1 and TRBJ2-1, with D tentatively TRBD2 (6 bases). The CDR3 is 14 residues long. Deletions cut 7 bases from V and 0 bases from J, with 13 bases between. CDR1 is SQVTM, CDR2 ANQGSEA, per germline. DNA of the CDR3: TGCAGCGCCAAAGGAGGGATCTCCTACAATGAGCAGTTCTTC. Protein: CSAKGGISYNEQFF.

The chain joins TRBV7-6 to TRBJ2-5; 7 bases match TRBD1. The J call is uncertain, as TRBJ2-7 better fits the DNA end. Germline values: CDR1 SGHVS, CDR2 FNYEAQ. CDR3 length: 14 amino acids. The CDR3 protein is CASSPWDSSYEQYF. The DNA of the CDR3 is TGTGCCAGCAGCCCGTGGGACAGCTCCTACGAGCAGTACTTC.

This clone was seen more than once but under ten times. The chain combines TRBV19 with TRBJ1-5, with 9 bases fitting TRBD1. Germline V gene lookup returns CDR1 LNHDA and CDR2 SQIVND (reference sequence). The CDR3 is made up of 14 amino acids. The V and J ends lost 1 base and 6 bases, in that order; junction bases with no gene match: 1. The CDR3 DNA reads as TGTGCCAGTAGTATAGTGGGACAGGGTCAGCCCCAGCATTTT. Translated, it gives CASSIVGQGQPQHF.

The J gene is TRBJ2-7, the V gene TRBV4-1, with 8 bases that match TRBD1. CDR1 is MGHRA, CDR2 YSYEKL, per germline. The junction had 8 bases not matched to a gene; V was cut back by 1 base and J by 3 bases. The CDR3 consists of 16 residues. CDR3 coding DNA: TGCGCCAGCAGCCAAGTATCCGGACAGGGATTCTACGAGCAGTACTTC. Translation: CASSQVSGQGFYEQYF.

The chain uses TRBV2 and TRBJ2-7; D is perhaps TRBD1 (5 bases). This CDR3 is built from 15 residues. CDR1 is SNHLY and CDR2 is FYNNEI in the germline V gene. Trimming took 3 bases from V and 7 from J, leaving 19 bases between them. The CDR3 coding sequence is TGTGCCAGCAGTGAGGGAAGGGGATTCTCTCGTGAGCAGTACTTC. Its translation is CASSEGRGFSREQYF.